At least ten counts were recorded for the clone carrying this TCR beta chain. What it binds is not known. Graves' hyperthyroidism was deemed stable given no ophthalmopathy progression within 18 months. In patients aged 18 to 65, hyperthyroidism was newly diagnosed, with duration under 2 months. The source of the sample is a study of T cells in Graves' hyperthyroidism and ophthalmopathy. Across the study: Once the initial diagnosis was made, peripheral blood was obtained before any treatment. The study, taken as a whole, reports: Most thyroid clonotypes with frequency above 0.001 were detected in blood.

RNA transcripts gave rise to amplified TCR beta CDR3 regions. First-round RT-PCR of the TCR CDR3 relied on the HTBI primer set. Via MiXCR, TCRdb re-called the multiplex PCR reads, giving one row per CDR3 protein. Of more than 550,000 distinct CDR3 sequences in the sample, 15% to 20% are singletons; the top ten hold around 15%. Sequencing input: blood. This receptor was taken from a middle-aged man with Graves' hyperthyroidism.

CDR3 amino acids: CASSSPRMAGANQETQYF. In nucleotides, the CDR3 is TGTGCCAGCAGCAGTCCCCGTATGGCGGGAGCTAACCAAGAGACCCAGTACTTC. The chain links TRBV2 to TRBJ2-5; TRBD2 matches 7 bases. Unmatched junction bases numbered 16, after V lost 6 bases and J lost 0 bases. Germline CDR1 SNHLY, CDR2 FYNNEI. The CDR3 extends over 18 amino acids.